Sequencing of this T cell receptor (beta chain) was carried out in a study of T cell responses to AZD1222 COVID-19 vaccine. The CDR3 loop spans 20 amino acids. The germline CDR1 and CDR2 sequences are SGDLS and YYNGEE. The ends lost 0 bases at V and 0 bases at J; junction bases unmatched: 12. The method was immunoSEQ multiplex PCR; TCRdb's version includes in-frame clones alone and lacks a portion of them. The data show fewer than 180,000 clones, with about 93% seen just once and roughly 1.2% held by the top ten. Specimen: peripheral blood, collected on day 0 of AZD1222 vaccination. The receptor was isolated from an adult in good health. The rearrangement joins TRBV9 to TRBJ1-4; 9 nucleotides line up with TRBD1. The CDR3 bases are TGTGCCAGCAGCGTAGGTCGGGACAGGGTAGAGACTGCAACTAATGAAAAACTGTTTTTT. Its protein is CASSVGRDRVETATNEKLFF. The full variable domain, rest sourced from reference TRBV9 and TRBJ1-4, is DSGVTQTPKHLITATGQRVTLRCSPRSGDLSVYWYQQSLDQGLQFLIQYYNGEERAKGNILERFSAQQFPDLHSELNLSSLELGDSALYFCASSVGRDRVETATNEKLFFGSGTQLSVL.